This paragraph reports one T cell receptor (beta chain). Which antigen it targets is not known. No base qualities exist here, and no much larger clone lies one base off it. The collaborating institutions used their own protocols to collect whole blood in K2EDTA tubes. Collaborator samples were shipped for TCRbeta analysis as frozen whole blood, isolated PBMCs, or DNA extracted from either sample type. These data are taken from a study of blood T cell repertoires in COVID-19 (dated by TCRdb to about 2020). For the study in its entirety: The collaborator samples originated in the United States, Italy and Spain and spanned the acute and convalescent phases of COVID-19. The dataset comprised deeply sampled blood TCRbeta repertoires from subjects exposed to, actively infected with, or recovered from COVID-19. Where HLA class I and class II types were available, the types were taken from metadata supplied by the sample provider, not from assay-based typing. The prospective study material was composed of cDNA or gDNA derived from T cells, B-cell-depleted T cells, or PBMCs. The repertoires were released in a freely available public database meant as a resource for research on the immune response to SARS-CoV-2. A de-identified subject ID, COVID-19 status, age in years and sex were almost always included in the sample metadata. Samples came from the ongoing ImmuneRACE study (first 160 participants) plus 1,254 subjects from 6 global collaborators.

Study-wide findings and limitations: Clinical and demographic metadata were provided uncurated, with the amount varying by source and participant.

TCRbeta CDR3 regions were amplified from genomic DNA by means of the immunoSEQ Assay, a bias-controlled multiplex PCR. The published analysis was carried out like this. The number of nucleated cells in each sample was estimated by amplification of reference gene primers within the assay. To quantify the absolute abundance of each unique TCRbeta CDR3 rearrangement, sequence reads were collapsed and filtered. For each sample, productive Simpson clonality was calculated as the square root of Simpson's diversity index over productive rearrangements. TCRdb took over this immuneACCESS table, retaining in-frame rearrangements with V and J assigned. Such tables are incomplete; in checked studies, under half of the missing clones stem from an unresolved V gene, and the remainder is unexplained. The V and J calls and clone size were taken over from that table, and D and trimming were inferred from the DNA. In this sample the table shows roughly 100,000 clones, 91% of which occur a single time. The top ten clones comprise roughly 2% of the sample.

Including the terminal cysteine and phenylalanine, the CDR3 comprises 15 residues. Only the CDR3 region is kept as DNA, spanning 45 bases read in frame from base 1. V and J are truncated by 5 bases and 3 bases respectively, leaving an intervening sequence of 13 bases. CDR1 and CDR2, looked up from the germline V gene, are SGHVS and FQNEAQ. The sample taken for sequencing was peripheral blood. In this chain, TRBV7-8 is recombined with TRBJ2-2; matching of 5 bases hints at TRBD2 as the D gene. This clonotype originated in a human donor with active COVID-19. The donor label of this sample is uncertain. The bases read TGTGCCAGCAGCCCGGCGCGGGTGGACACCGGGGAGCTGTTTTTT. This codes for CASSPARVDTGELFF.